One T cell receptor (beta chain) is described in this entry. Original data processing: Using reference gene primer amplification, nucleated cell counts were estimated. Generated by immunoSEQ multiplex PCR, the TCRdb table keeps only in-frame clones and is missing some. V, J and clone size were drawn from that table, and D and trimming were deduced from the DNA. The sample contains 150,000 or so clones, more than 75% of which appear only once. CDR1 MNHEY and CDR2 SVGAGI come from the germline V gene. CDR3 size: 16 residues. The V gene end was trimmed by 4 bases and the J gene end by 2 bases; junction bases not matched to a gene: 9. These data are taken from a study of blood T cell repertoires in COVID-19.

Material for sequencing was PBMCs or T cells enriched from blood (not recorded which). This sequence was found in a woman in her 50s who had recovered from COVID-19. V is TRBV6-5 and J is TRBJ2-3; 7 nucleotides line up with TRBD1. The DNA for the CDR3 is TGTGCCAGCAGTTCTTCCCCCGGGACAGACACAGATACGCAGTATTTT. This gives the protein CASSSSPGTDTDTQYF.